Shown below are 32 T cell receptor beta chains from a single sample sequenced in a study of T cell repertoires in cytomegalovirus infection. In TCRdb, the reads were re-called with MiXCR into one record per CDR3 protein. This sample has about 490,000 distinct CDR3 sequences, with approximately 16% found just once. Source material: CD8+ T cells from PBMCs. Receptor source: a human donor in good health (CMV status not recorded). Some clones in this sample may be carry-over from other donors' samples.

This clonotype was detected a few times. The V call is TRBV20-1, the J call TRBJ2-1; no clear D. This CDR3 region has 12 residues. Germline values: CDR1 DFQATT, CDR2 SNEGSKA (reference sequence). V shed 5 bases and J shed 2 bases, with 7 bases lying between them. The CDR3 nucleotides are TGCAGTGCTCGTGGGCCCTACAATGAGCAGTTCTTC. It codes for CSARGPYNEQFF.

As concerns this clonotype: Since a much larger clone is just one base distant, this may be a read error. This chain uses TRBV2 with TRBJ1-5; D is unresolved. CDR3 size: 11 residues. Germline V lookup: CDR1 SNHLY, CDR2 FYNNEI. In DNA form, the CDR3 reads TGTACCAGCAGGAAGGATCAGCCCCAGCATTTT. Translation: CTSRKDQPQHF.

This clonotype was detected many times. The chain joins TRBV28 to TRBJ1-4; TRBD1 matches at 8 bases. Germline loops: CDR1 MDHEN, CDR2 SYDVKM. The CDR3 covers 16 residues. J was trimmed by 7 bases and V by 6 bases; bases with no gene match: 13. CDR3 region: CASRRITGGIGEKLFF. The CDR3 DNA sequence: TGTGCCAGCAGAAGAATAACAGGGGGAATAGGTGAAAAACTGTTTTTT.

This clonotype was counted between two and nine times. The V call is TRBV19, the J call TRBJ1-2; D perhaps matches TRBD1 (5 bases). The CDR3 totals 16 residues. From germline, CDR1 is LNHDA and CDR2 SQIVND (reference sequence). Trimming shortened V by 5 bases and J by 0 bases, and 16 bases separated the two germline ends. CDR3 region: CASSLGQEAANYGYTF. The CDR3, as DNA: TGTGCCAGTAGTCTGGGGCAGGAGGCAGCTAACTATGGCTACACCTTC.

This chain uses TRBV20-1 with TRBJ2-7, with 9 bases aligning to TRBD2. Germline-derived CDR1 and CDR2 are DFQATT and SNEGSKA (reference sequence). J gave up 4 bases and V 1 base, and 11 bases lay outside the gene matches. The CDR3 spans 16 residues. CDR3 nucleotide sequence: TGCAGTGCTAGAGGCCTTTTTAGCGGGAGTGGGTACGAGCAGTACTTC. Its translation is CSARGLFSGSGYEQYF.

This clonotype was seen a handful of times. V is TRBV4-1 and J is TRBJ2-1; possibly TRBD1 for D (6 bases). Germline CDR1 is MGHRA and CDR2 is YSYEKL. Trimming removed 0 bases at V and 4 bases at J, with 10 bases between. The CDR3 runs 15 residues. The CDR3 loop is CASSQEQGVYNEQFF. Here the CDR3 DNA reads TGCGCCAGCAGCCAAGAACAGGGTGTTTACAATGAGCAGTTCTTC.

This chain uses TRBV4-1 with TRBJ2-3, with D possibly being TRBD2 (5 bases). Per the germline V gene, CDR1 is MGHRA and CDR2 is YSYEKL. The CDR3 covers 14 residues. The ends were cut back, 5 bases at V and 4 bases at J, with 13 bases in the middle. The CDR3 spells CASSDSAGADTQYF. The CDR3 DNA reads as TGCGCCAGCAGCGATTCCGCGGGTGCAGATACGCAGTATTTT.

This clonotype was recorded a few times. The rearrangement uses TRBV6-5 and TRBJ2-3; D ambiguous. This CDR3 is 11 amino acids long. V was clipped by 8 bases and J by 5 bases, with 8 bases between them. Germline CDR1 reads MNHEY; CDR2 reads SVGAGI. CDR3 coding DNA: TGTGCCAGCGTTCTCGGAGATACGCAGTATTTT. Translating gives CASVLGDTQYF.

The rearrangement joins TRBV29-1 to TRBJ2-1; the D gene is possibly TRBD2 (6 bases). CDR1 is SQVTM and CDR2 is ANQGSEA in the germline V gene. The CDR3 runs 14 residues. The ends were cut back, 3 bases at V and 7 bases at J, with 16 bases in the middle. DNA of the CDR3: TGCAGCGTTGAGTGGTGGGTCCGGGAGAATGAGCAGTTCTTC. Amino acids: CSVEWWVRENEQFF.

The chain carries TRBV27 and TRBJ1-2; the D gene is possibly TRBD1 (6 bases). Germline values: CDR1 MNHEY, CDR2 SMNVEV (reference sequence). Between the trimmed V and J ends, which lost 4 bases and 6 bases, there was a span of 12 bases. This CDR3 is 13 amino acids long. The CDR3 here is CASSYDTGNGYTF. CDR3 coding DNA: TGTGCCAGCAGTTATGATACAGGGAATGGCTACACCTTC.

This clonotype occurred a few times. V usage is TRBV9 and J usage is TRBJ2-1; 8 nucleotides line up with TRBD1. The junction had 6 bases not matched to a gene; V was cut back by 0 bases and J by 7 bases. CDR1 and CDR2 (germline): SGDLS, YYNGEE. CDR3 size: 15 residues. The CDR3 spells CASSVGQGAGNEQFF. In nucleotides, the CDR3 is TGTGCCAGCAGCGTAGGGCAGGGGGCAGGTAATGAGCAGTTCTTC.

The rearrangement links TRBV5-5 to TRBJ1-5; D remains ambiguous. CDR1 SGHKS and CDR2 YYEKEE come from the germline V gene (reference sequence). The CDR3 loop spans 15 amino acids. The V end lost 1 base, the J end lost 0 bases, and 8 bases lay between the germline ends. The CDR3 DNA is TGTGCCAGCAGCTTGACGAGATCTAGCAATCAGCCCCAGCATTTT. This translates into CASSLTRSSNQPQHF.

The table lists this clonotype with many counts. The chain links TRBV7-3 to TRBJ2-1; the D gene is possibly TRBD1 (6 bases). There are 14 residues in the CDR3. Trimming left V 5 bases short and J 7 bases short, with 15 bases between. The germline V gene has CDR1 SGHTA and CDR2 FQGTGA. The DNA of the CDR3 is TGTGCCAGCAGCCGATCCCAGGGGTGGAATGAGCAGTTCTTC. This codes for CASSRSQGWNEQFF. Drawing the rest from reference TRBV7-3 and TRBJ2-1, the complete variable domain is GAGVSQTPSNKVTEKGKYVELRCDPISGHTALYWYRQSLGQGPEFLIYFQGTGAADDSGLPNDRFFAVRPEGSVSTLKIQRTERGDSAVYLCASSRSQGWNEQFFGPGTRLTVL.

The chain couples TRBV11-2 to TRBJ2-5; D may correspond to TRBD1 or TRBD2 (6 bases each). This CDR3 contains 16 residues. CDR1 SGHAT and CDR2 FQNNGV come from the germline V gene. V was cut by 4 bases and J by 7 bases, with 22 bases left in between. DNA for the CDR3: TGTGCCAGCAGCTCACCCCGGGTTTCAGGGGAGGCGACCCAGTACTTC. Its protein is CASSSPRVSGEATQYF.

This clonotype was found a few times. This chain links TRBV29-1 with TRBJ2-7; 14 bases agree with TRBD2. The CDR3 extends over 15 amino acids. Germline assignment: CDR1 SQVTM and CDR2 ANQGSEA. Trimming took 6 bases from V and 2 from J; bases not matched to a gene: 6. The CDR3 is CSVGTSGSSAYEQYF. CDR3 coding DNA: TGCAGCGTCGGGACTAGCGGGAGTTCCGCCTACGAGCAGTACTTC.

Points on this clonotype: Given the absence of the conserved phenylalanine or tryptophan at the CDR3 end, a read error is likely. No DNA is shown, since the ends of the CDR3 on it are uncertain; the CDR3 is the one TCRdb lists. The genes are TRBV5-1 and TRBJ2-1; the listed D gene, TRBD2, was not tested against the DNA. The CDR3 is made up of 15 amino acids, end residues included. Germline V gives CDR1 SGHRS, CDR2 YFSETQ. The CDR3: CASSLSPSSHNEQLY.

This clonotype was counted at least ten times. This chain connects TRBV6-5 to TRBJ2-2; D call uncertain. V was shortened by 0 bases and J by 7 bases, with 9 bases between the two germline ends. The CDR3 loop spans 14 amino acids. Germline CDR1 MNHEY, CDR2 SVGAGI. The CDR3 sequence is CASSYSGSFGELFF. The CDR3 DNA reads as TGTGCCAGCAGTTACTCCGGCAGTTTCGGGGAGCTGTTTTTT.

This chain joins TRBV5-4 and TRBJ2-5; 11 positions match TRBD2. V lost 0 bases, J lost 2 bases, and 0 bases stayed unmatched. This CDR3 spans 15 amino acids. In germline, CDR1 is SGHNT, CDR2 YYREEE (reference sequence). CDR3 sequence: CASSLVAGGQETQYF. CDR3 DNA sequence: TGTGCCAGCAGCTTGGTAGCGGGAGGGCAAGAGACCCAGTACTTC.

The rearrangement links TRBV29-1 to TRBJ2-1; the D is unclear. The length of the CDR3 is 16 residues. Per the germline V gene, CDR1 is SQVTM and CDR2 is ANQGSEA. V lost 1 base and J 1 base, leaving 14 bases between the germline ends. The CDR3 sequence is CSVEGSSATSYNEQFF. The CDR3 DNA reads TGCAGCGTTGAAGGGAGCAGCGCAACGTCCTACAATGAGCAGTTCTTC.

This chain links TRBV4-1 with TRBJ1-5; D remains ambiguous. The CDR3 is 15 amino acids. Germline assignment: CDR1 MGHRA and CDR2 YSYEKL. Deletions cut 3 bases from V and 6 bases from J, with 15 bases between. In DNA form, the CDR3 reads TGCGCCAGCAGCCATAACGCTGGGGAGGGTCAGCCCCAGCATTTT. It translates to CASSHNAGEGQPQHF.

Concerning this clonotype: At one boundary the junction diverges from the germline segment, which might be a read error. The V call is TRBV27, the J call TRBJ2-7, with D perhaps being TRBD1 or TRBD2 (5 bases each). The CDR3 length is 15 residues. CDR1 MNHEY and CDR2 SMNVEV come from the germline V gene (reference sequence). CDR3 loop: CAISLTGTRSYEQYF. The DNA for the CDR3 is TGTGCCATCAGTTTGACGGGGACGAGATCATACGAGCAGTACTTC.

This clonotype has at least ten counts. The gene calls are TRBV28 and TRBJ2-1, with D possibly matching TRBD1 (6 bases). This CDR3 has 18 residues. Between the trimmed V and J ends, which lost 5 bases and 4 bases, there was a span of 24 bases. Germline V CDR1 and CDR2: MDHEN, SYDVKM. CDR3 bases: TGTGCCAGCAGTCCACAAAGGCCCACCGGGACACCTTACAATGAGCAGTTCTTC. Translated: CASSPQRPTGTPYNEQFF.

CDR3 coding DNA: TGTGCCACCAGTTCCCGGACAGGGCGTAGCTATGAGCAGTTCTTC. Translated, it gives CATSSRTGRSYEQFF. The chain has TRBV24-1 and TRBJ2-1, with 8 bases that match TRBD1. CDR1 and CDR2 from the germline V gene are KGHDR and SFDVKD. After removal of 6 bases from V and 8 bases from J, the junction contained 11 bases not matched to a gene. The CDR3 runs 15 residues.

A word on this clonotype: This CDR3 is missing its conserved last phenylalanine or tryptophan, likely due to a read error. The chain couples TRBV29-1 to TRBJ2-7, with 10 bases lining up with TRBD1. The CDR3 is made up of 14 amino acids. J was trimmed by 4 bases and V by 2 bases; bases with no gene match: 5. The V gene's germline CDR1 is SQVTM and CDR2 ANQGSEA. The chain's CDR3 is CSVEPGQGPYEQYL. CDR3 in DNA: TGCAGCGTTGAACCGGGACAGGGGCCTTACGAGCAGTACTTA.

This clonotype has a count of ten or more. V usage is TRBV7-8 and J usage is TRBJ2-5; TRBD1 might be the D (5 bases). CDR1 and CDR2 (germline): SGHVS, FQNEAQ. The CDR3 is 13 residues long. V lost 5 bases, J lost 5 bases, and 12 bases lay in between. CDR3 nucleotide sequence: TGTGCCAGCAGCCCGGACACACGGGAGACCCAGTACTTC. The encoded protein is CASSPDTRETQYF.

The table lists this clonotype with a few counts. V and J are TRBV7-9 and TRBJ2-1, with unresolved D. This CDR3 comprises 15 residues. The germline CDR1 and CDR2 sequences are SEHNR and FQNEAQ (reference sequence). The V end lost 0 bases, the J end lost 4 bases, and 10 bases lay between the germline ends. The CDR3 is CASSLAPHSYNEQFF. CDR3 bases: TGTGCCAGCAGCTTAGCACCCCACAGTTACAATGAGCAGTTCTTC. Full variable domain (missing parts from reference TRBV7-9 and TRBJ2-1): DTGVSQNPRHKITKRGQNVTFRCDPISEHNRLYWYRQTLGQGPEFLTYFQNEAQLEKSRLLSDRFSAERPKGSFSTLEIQRTEQGDSAMYLCASSLAPHSYNEQFFGPGTRLTVL.

This clonotype appeared many times. V is TRBV7-9 and J is TRBJ2-2, with 14 bases fitting TRBD2. In germline, CDR1 is SEHNR, CDR2 FQNEAQ (reference sequence). Trimming at V came to 5 bases and at J to 4 bases, leaving 6 bases not matched to a gene. This CDR3 has 17 amino acids. CDR3 DNA sequence: TGTGCCAGCAGCCCTGGGACTAGCGGGAGTCGCACCGGGGAGCTGTTTTTT. Translating gives CASSPGTSGSRTGELFF.

This sequence joins TRBV4-1 and TRBJ1-4; TRBD1 agrees at 8 bases. Germline CDR1 is MGHRA and CDR2 is YSYEKL. Trimming took 4 bases from V and 8 from J; bases not matched to a gene: 12. This CDR3 is built from 16 residues. This CDR3 reads CASSPYRQGKGEKLFF. CDR3 bases: TGCGCCAGCAGCCCTTACCGACAGGGGAAGGGGGAAAAACTGTTTTTT.

V usage is TRBV27 and J usage is TRBJ2-7; D might be TRBD1 or TRBD2, each matching 6 bases. Trimming stripped 6 bases from V and 5 bases from J, with 17 bases between. This CDR3 spans 14 amino acids. Per germline, CDR1 MNHEY and CDR2 SMNVEV (reference sequence). The CDR3 DNA sequence: TGTGCCAGCAGCCCCCGAGGGGGGATCCACGAGCAGTACTTC. Its protein is CASSPRGGIHEQYF.

A word on this clonotype: Possible read error: a much larger clone is one base away. The chain combines TRBV20-1 with TRBJ1-3; 7 bases are shared with TRBD1. This CDR3 is built from 13 residues. Germline values: CDR1 DFQATT, CDR2 SNEGSKA (reference sequence). This CDR3 is CSSRQGSGNTIYF. The CDR3 DNA is TGCAGTTCTAGACAGGGCTCTGGAAACACCATATATTTT.

The sample holds many counts of this clonotype. The chain carries TRBV7-9 and TRBJ2-1; D may correspond to TRBD1 or TRBD2 (6 bases each). Trimming stripped 4 bases from V and 7 bases from J, with 20 bases between. There are 16 residues in the CDR3. From germline, CDR1 is SEHNR and CDR2 FQNEAQ (reference sequence). Here the CDR3 reads CASSYWNGGSKNEQFF. The CDR3 DNA sequence: TGTGCCAGCAGCTACTGGAACGGGGGCTCGAAGAATGAGCAGTTCTTC.

There are a few counts of this clonotype. The chain combines TRBV27 with TRBJ1-5, with 8 bases aligning to TRBD1. The V gene end was trimmed by 6 bases and the J gene end by 9 bases; junction bases not matched to a gene: 7. Looked up from germline, CDR1 is MNHEY and CDR2 is SMNVEV (reference sequence). The CDR3 spans 13 residues. The CDR3 is CASSTGQVTPQHF. In DNA, the CDR3 is TGTGCCAGCAGCACGGGACAGGTGACGCCCCAGCATTTT.